This T cell receptor (beta chain) was retrieved from a study of blood T cell repertoires in COVID-19. The CDR3 totals 16 residues. In germline, CDR1 is SQVTM, CDR2 ANQGSEA. V shed 2 bases, J shed 7 bases, and the junction held 16 bases outside the gene matches. Method: immunoSEQ multiplex PCR; TCRdb's copy keeps in-frame clones and lacks some. The sample has about 190,000 clones, 80% to 85% seen once; the top ten hold 5.5% to 7.5%. Sequencing was performed on peripheral blood. This clonotype was obtained from a woman aged 40 to 49 with acute or convalescent COVID-19. The rearrangement joins TRBV29-1 to TRBJ2-7; 8 positions agree with TRBD1. CDR3 coding DNA: TGCAGCGTTGAAACCCGCGGACAGGGCCCCTCGGGGGAGCAGTACTTC. It is translated as CSVETRGQGPSGEQYF.